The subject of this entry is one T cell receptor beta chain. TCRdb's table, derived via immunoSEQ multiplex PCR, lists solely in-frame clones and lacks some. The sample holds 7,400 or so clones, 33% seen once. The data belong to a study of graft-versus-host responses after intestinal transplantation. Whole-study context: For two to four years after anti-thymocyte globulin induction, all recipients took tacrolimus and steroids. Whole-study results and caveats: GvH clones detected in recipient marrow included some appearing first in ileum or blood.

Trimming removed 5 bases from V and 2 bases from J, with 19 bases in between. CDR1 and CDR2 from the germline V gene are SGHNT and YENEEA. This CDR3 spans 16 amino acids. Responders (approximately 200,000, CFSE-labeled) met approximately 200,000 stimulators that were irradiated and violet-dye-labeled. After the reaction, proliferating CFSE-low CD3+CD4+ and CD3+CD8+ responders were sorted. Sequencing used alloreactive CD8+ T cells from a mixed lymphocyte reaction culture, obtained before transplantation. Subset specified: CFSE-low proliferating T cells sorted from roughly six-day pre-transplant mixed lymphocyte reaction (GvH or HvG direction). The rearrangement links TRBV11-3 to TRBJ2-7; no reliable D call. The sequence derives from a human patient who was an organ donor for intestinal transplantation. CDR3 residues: CASSPPRQLPPYEQYF. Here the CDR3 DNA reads TGTGCCAGCAGCCCACCGAGGCAGCTCCCCCCCTACGAGCAGTACTTC.